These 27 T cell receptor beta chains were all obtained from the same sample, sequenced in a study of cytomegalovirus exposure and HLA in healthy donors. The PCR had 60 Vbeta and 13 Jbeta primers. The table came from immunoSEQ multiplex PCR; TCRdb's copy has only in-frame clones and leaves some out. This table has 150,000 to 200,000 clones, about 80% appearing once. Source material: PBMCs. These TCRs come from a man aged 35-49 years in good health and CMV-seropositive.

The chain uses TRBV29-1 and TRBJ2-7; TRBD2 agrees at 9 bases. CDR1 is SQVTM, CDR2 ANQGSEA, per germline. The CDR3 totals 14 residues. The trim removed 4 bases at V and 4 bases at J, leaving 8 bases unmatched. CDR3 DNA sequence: TGCAGCGTTGCGGCTAGCGGGAAAGGTTACGAGCAGTACTTC. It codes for CSVAASGKGYEQYF.

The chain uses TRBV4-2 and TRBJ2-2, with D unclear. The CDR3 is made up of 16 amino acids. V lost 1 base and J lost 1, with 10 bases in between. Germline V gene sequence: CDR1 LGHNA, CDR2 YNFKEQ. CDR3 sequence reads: CASSQGTPRNTGELFF. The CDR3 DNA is TGTGCCAGCAGCCAAGGCACCCCGAGGAACACCGGGGAGCTGTTTTTT.

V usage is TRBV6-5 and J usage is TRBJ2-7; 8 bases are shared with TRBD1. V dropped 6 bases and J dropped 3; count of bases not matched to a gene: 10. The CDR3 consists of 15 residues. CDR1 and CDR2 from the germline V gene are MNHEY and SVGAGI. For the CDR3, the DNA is TGTGCCAGCAGCGAAAACAGGGGGATGGACTACGAGCAGTACTTC. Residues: CASSENRGMDYEQYF.

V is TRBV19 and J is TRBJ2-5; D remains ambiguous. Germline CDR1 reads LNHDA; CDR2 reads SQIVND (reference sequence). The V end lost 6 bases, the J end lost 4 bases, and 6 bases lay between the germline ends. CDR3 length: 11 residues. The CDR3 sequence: CASRKAETQYF. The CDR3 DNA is TGTGCCAGTAGGAAAGCAGAGACCCAGTACTTC.

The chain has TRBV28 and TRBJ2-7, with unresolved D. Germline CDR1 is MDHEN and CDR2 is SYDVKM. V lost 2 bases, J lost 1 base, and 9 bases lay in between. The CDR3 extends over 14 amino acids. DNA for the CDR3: TGTGCCAGCAGTTTAACGTACAGATCCTACGAGCAGTACTTC. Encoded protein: CASSLTYRSYEQYF.

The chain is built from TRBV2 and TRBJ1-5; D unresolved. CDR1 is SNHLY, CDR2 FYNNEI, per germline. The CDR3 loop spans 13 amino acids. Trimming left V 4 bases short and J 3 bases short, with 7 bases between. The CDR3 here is CASSGEANQPQHF. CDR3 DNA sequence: TGTGCCAGCAGTGGAGAGGCCAATCAGCCCCAGCATTTT.

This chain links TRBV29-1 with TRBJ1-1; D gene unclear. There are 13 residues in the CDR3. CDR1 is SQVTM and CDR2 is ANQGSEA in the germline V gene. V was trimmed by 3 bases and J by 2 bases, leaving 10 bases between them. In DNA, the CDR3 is TGCAGCGTTGACGACACCTTAAACACTGAAGCTTTCTTT. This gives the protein CSVDDTLNTEAFF.

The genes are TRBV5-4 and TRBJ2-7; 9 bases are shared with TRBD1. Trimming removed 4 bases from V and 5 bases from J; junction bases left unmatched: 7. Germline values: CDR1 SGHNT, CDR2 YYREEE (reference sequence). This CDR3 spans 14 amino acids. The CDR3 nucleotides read TGTGCCAGCAGCCTAGACAGGGGGAGGAACGAGCAGTACTTC. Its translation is CASSLDRGRNEQYF.

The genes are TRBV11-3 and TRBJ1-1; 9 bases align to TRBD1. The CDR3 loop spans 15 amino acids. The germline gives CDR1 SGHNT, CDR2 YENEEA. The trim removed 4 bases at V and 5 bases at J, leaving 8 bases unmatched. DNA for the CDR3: TGTGCCAGCAGCTCAAACAGGGGGCTGGGTACTGAAGCTTTCTTT. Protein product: CASSSNRGLGTEAFF.

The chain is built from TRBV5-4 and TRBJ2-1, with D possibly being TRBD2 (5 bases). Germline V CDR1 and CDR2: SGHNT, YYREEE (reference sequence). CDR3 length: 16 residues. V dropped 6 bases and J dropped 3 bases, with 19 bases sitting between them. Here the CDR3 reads CASTPTGGGLYNEQFF. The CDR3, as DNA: TGTGCCAGCACCCCCACCGGAGGCGGCCTCTACAATGAGCAGTTCTTC. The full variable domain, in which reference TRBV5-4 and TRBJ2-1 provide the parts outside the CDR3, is ETGVTQSPTHLIKTRGQQVTLRCSSQSGHNTVSWYQQALGQGPQFIFQYYREEENGRGNFPPRFSGLQFPNYSSELNVNALELDDSALYLCASTPTGGGLYNEQFFGPGTRLTVL.

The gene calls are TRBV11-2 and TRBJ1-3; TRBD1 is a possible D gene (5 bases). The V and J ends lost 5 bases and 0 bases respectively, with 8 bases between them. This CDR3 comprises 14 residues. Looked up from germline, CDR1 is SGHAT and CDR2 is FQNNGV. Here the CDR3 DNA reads TGTGCCAGCAGCCAGGACAACTCTGGAAACACCATATATTTT. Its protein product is CASSQDNSGNTIYF.

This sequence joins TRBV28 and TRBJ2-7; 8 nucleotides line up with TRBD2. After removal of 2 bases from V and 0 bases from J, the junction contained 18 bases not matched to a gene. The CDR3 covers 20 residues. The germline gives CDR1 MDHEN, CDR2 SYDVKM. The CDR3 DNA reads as TGTGCCAGCAGTTTAGGGGGACTAGGGGGAAAGAGCGGGAACTCCTACGAGCAGTACTTC. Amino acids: CASSLGGLGGKSGNSYEQYF.

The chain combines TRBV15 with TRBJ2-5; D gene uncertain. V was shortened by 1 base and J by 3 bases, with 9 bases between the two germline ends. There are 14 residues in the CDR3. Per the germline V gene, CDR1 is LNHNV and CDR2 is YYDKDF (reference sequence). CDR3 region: CATSRANPKETQYF. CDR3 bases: TGTGCCACCAGCAGAGCCAACCCTAAAGAGACCCAGTACTTC. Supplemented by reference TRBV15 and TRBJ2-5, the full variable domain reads DAMVIQNPRYQVTQFGKPVTLSCSQTLNHNVMYWYQQKSSQAPKLLFHYYDKDFNNEADTPDNFQSRRPNTSFCFLDIRSPGLGDTAMYLCATSRANPKETQYFGPGTRLLVL.

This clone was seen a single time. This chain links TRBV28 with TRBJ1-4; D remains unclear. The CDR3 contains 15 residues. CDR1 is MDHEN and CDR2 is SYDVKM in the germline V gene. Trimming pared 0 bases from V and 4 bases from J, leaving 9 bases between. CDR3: CASSLWAERNEKLFF. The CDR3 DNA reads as TGTGCCAGCAGTTTATGGGCAGAGCGTAATGAAAAACTGTTTTTT. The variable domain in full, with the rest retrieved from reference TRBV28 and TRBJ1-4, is DVKVTQSSRYLVKRTGEKVFLECVQDMDHENMFWYRQDPGLGLRLIYFSYDVKMKEKGDIPEGYSVSREKKERFSLILESASTNQTSMYLCASSLWAERNEKLFFGSGTQLSVL.

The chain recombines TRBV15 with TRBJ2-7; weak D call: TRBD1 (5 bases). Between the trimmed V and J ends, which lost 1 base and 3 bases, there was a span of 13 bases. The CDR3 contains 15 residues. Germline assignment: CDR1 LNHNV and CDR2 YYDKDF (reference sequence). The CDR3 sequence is CATSRGLQGDYEQYF. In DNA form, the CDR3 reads TGTGCCACCAGCAGAGGACTCCAAGGGGACTACGAGCAGTACTTC.

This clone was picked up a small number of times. CDR3 coding DNA: TGTGCCAGCAGCCGCGGGAGGGCCGACGATACGCAGTATTTT. Its translation: CASSRGRADDTQYF. The chain is built from TRBV7-3 and TRBJ2-3; the match to TRBD2 covers 9 bases. Germline values: CDR1 SGHTA, CDR2 FQGTGA. Trimming cost V 5 bases and J 6 bases; bases outside gene matches: 6. The CDR3 has 14 residues.

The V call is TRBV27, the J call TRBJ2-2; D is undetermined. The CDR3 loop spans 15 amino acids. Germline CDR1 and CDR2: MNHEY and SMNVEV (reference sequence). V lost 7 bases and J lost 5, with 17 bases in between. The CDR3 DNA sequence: TGTGCCAGCACTGGAAGTTGGGCCGGTACCGGGGAGCTGTTTTTT. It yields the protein CASTGSWAGTGELFF.

CDR3 nucleotides: TGCGCCAGCAGCTTGGGGGGAGGTAGTGACGGGACCCAGTACTTC. This sequence encodes CASSLGGGSDGTQYF. The chain has TRBV5-1 and TRBJ2-5, with D tentatively TRBD2 (6 bases). CDR3 size: 15 residues. Trimming pared 0 bases from V and 7 bases from J, leaving 16 bases between. The V gene's germline CDR1 is SGHRS and CDR2 YFSETQ.

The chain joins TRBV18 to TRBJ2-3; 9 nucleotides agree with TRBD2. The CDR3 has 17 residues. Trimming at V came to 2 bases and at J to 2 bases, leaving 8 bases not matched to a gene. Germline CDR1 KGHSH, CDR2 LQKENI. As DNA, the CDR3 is TGTGCCAGCTCACCAAGGGTTCTAGCGGGAAACACAGATACGCAGTATTTT. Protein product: CASSPRVLAGNTDTQYF.

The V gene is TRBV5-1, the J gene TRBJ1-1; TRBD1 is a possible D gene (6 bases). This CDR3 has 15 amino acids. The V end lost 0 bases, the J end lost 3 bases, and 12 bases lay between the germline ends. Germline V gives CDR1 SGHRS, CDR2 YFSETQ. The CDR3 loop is CASSLEGVGYTEAFF. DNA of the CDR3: TGCGCCAGCAGCTTGGAGGGGGTAGGCTACACTGAAGCTTTCTTT.

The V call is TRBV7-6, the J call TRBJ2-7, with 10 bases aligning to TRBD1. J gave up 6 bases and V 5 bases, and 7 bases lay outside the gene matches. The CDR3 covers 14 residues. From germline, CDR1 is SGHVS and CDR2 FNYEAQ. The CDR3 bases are TGTGCCAGCAGCCTTACCGGGACAGGGGTCGAGCAGTACTTC. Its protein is CASSLTGTGVEQYF.

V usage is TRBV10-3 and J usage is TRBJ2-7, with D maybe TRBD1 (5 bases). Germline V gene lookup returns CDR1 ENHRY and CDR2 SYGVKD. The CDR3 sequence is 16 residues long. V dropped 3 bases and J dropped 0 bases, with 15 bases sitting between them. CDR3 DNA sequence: TGTGCCATCAGTGAAGGGGTCGGTAGGAGCTCCTACGAGCAGTACTTC. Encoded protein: CAISEGVGRSSYEQYF.

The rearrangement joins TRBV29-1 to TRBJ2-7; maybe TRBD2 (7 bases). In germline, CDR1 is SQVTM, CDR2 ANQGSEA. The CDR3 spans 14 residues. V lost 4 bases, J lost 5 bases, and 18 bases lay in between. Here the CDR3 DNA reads TGCAGCGTTGGGGGTGGGGGGGGGCCCAACGAGCAGTACTTC. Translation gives CSVGGGGGPNEQYF.

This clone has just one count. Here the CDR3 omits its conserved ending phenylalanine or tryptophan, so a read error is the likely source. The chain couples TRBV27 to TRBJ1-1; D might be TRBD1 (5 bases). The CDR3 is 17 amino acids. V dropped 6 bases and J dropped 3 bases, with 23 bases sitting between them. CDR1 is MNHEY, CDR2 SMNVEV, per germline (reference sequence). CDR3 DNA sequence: TGTGCCAGCAGCAAAACAGGCCTCCGGGCAGGTCACACTGAAGCTTTCCTT. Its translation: CASSKTGLRAGHTEAFL.

CDR3 coding DNA: TGTGCCAGCCGTCTCGGGACAGGGGTAGGTAATGAGCAGTTCTTC. Protein: CASRLGTGVGNEQFF. The rearrangement joins TRBV28 to TRBJ2-1, with TRBD1 matching over 10 bases. This CDR3 has 15 amino acids. With V trimmed by 8 bases and J by 7 bases, 11 bases remained unmatched. Per germline, CDR1 MDHEN and CDR2 SYDVKM.

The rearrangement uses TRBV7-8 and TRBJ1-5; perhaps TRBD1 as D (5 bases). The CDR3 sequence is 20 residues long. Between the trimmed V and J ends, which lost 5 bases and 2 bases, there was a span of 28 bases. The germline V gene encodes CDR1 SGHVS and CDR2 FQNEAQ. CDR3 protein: CASSITPEAGGVWGNQPQHF. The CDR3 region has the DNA TGTGCCAGCAGCATCACGCCCGAGGCAGGAGGGGTGTGGGGCAATCAGCCCCAGCATTTT.

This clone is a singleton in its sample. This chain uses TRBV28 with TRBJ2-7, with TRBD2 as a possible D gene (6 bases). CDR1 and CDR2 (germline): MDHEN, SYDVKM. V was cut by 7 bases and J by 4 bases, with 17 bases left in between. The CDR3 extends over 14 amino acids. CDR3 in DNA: TGTGCCAGCAACCCGCCGGGGGTTGGGTACGAGCAGTACTTC. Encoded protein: CASNPPGVGYEQYF.